Presented here are 18 T cell receptor beta chains from one specimen sequenced in a study of shared clonotypes between healthy human individuals (dated by TCRdb to about 2020). Libraries were made using the immunoSEQ multiplex PCR assay. This immuneACCESS table, as held by TCRdb, lists in-frame sequences with V and J called but not all clones. Of the missing ones, under half trace to an unresolved V gene in checked studies; the others have no known cause. This sample comprises about 490,000 clones, over 65% of them detected only once. The ten largest clones capture about an eighth of the sample. The sequencing input was PBMCs. Every receptor here comes from a woman between 35 and 50 years old in good health. Some clones in this sample may be carry-over from other donors' samples.

The V call is TRBV5-8, the J call TRBJ2-4, with D possibly matching TRBD1 (5 bases). Per germline, CDR1 SGHTS and CDR2 YDEGEE. The CDR3 loop spans 15 amino acids. Trimming removed 1 base at V and 8 bases at J, with 16 bases between. This CDR3 reads CASSLIWQGPDIQYF. The CDR3 DNA is TGTGCCAGCAGCTTGATTTGGCAGGGTCCGGACATTCAGTACTTC.

The chain links TRBV30 to TRBJ2-5, with 14 bases lining up with TRBD2. This CDR3 is 20 amino acids long. Germline CDR1 and CDR2: GTSNPN and SVGIG (reference sequence). V was pared by 5 bases and J by 5 bases, with 22 bases of the junction left unmatched. The CDR3 sequence: CAWPSRTSGRFPSRDETQYF. The CDR3 DNA sequence: TGTGCCTGGCCATCACGGACTAGCGGGAGGTTCCCATCGAGGGACGAGACCCAGTACTTC.

In the case of this clone: A much larger clone differs from this one at a single base, so this may be a read error. The chain has TRBV30 and TRBJ1-6, with D possibly matching TRBD1 (5 bases). The germline gives CDR1 GTSNPN, CDR2 SVGIG (reference sequence). CDR3 length: 14 residues. Between the trimmed V and J ends, which lost 2 bases and 6 bases, there was a span of 11 bases. The CDR3 sequence is CAWSTETVNSPLHF. The CDR3 coding sequence is TGTGCCTGGAGTACCGAGACAGTTAATTCACCCCTCCACTTT. The variable domain in full, with the rest retrieved from reference TRBV30 and TRBJ1-6, is SQTIHQWPATLVQPVGSPLSLECTVEGTSNPNLYWYRQAAGRGLQLLFYSVGIGQISSEVPQNLSASRPQDRQFILSSKKLLLSDSGFYLCAWSTETVNSPLHFGNGTRLTVT.

The chain joins TRBV7-8 to TRBJ2-7; 14 bases match TRBD2. Losses at the gene ends were 5 bases for V and 6 bases for J; bases not matched to a gene: 3. Per germline, CDR1 SGHVS and CDR2 FQNEAQ. The length of the CDR3 is 14 residues. CDR3 residues: CASSTGLAGVEQYF. The CDR3 region has the DNA TGTGCCAGCAGCACGGGACTAGCGGGAGTCGAGCAGTACTTC.

The gene calls are TRBV5-1 and TRBJ2-1; D remains unclear. There are 14 residues in the CDR3. Looked up from germline, CDR1 is SGHRS and CDR2 is YFSETQ. V lost 3 bases, J lost 4 bases, and 11 bases lay in between. The CDR3 loop reads CASSSRTSYNEQFF. Written as DNA, the CDR3 is TGCGCCAGCAGCTCCCGTACCTCATACAATGAGCAGTTCTTC.

Worth noting for this clone: A far larger clone is only one base removed, so a read error is likely. This rearrangement joins TRBV7-2 to TRBJ2-4; D is possibly TRBD1 (6 bases). The CDR3 spans 13 residues. V was clipped by 5 bases and J by 7 bases, with 12 bases between them. CDR1 and CDR2 (germline): SGHTA, FQGNSA. The CDR3 DNA reads TGTGCCAGCAGCGACGACAGGTCCAACATTCAGTACTTC. Protein sequence: CASSDDRSNIQYF. Complete variable domain (other parts from reference TRBV7-2 and TRBJ2-4): GAGVSQSPSNKVTEKGKDVELRCDPISGHTALYWYRQSLGQGLEFLIYFQGNSAPDKSGLPSDRFSAERTGGSVSTLTIQRTQQEDSAVYLCASSDDRSNIQYFGAGTRLSVL.

The gene calls are TRBV19 and TRBJ2-7; D unclear. V was clipped by 3 bases and J by 0 bases, with 9 bases between them. Germline CDR1 and CDR2: LNHDA and SQIVND (reference sequence). This CDR3 has 14 amino acids. The CDR3 region is CASSISVISYEQYF. Here the CDR3 DNA reads TGTGCCAGTAGTATTTCTGTGATCTCCTACGAGCAGTACTTC.

This clone was counted once. The chain links TRBV7-9 to TRBJ2-4; 9 bases fit TRBD1. CDR1 and CDR2 from the germline V gene are SEHNR and FQNEAQ (reference sequence). V lost 5 bases to trimming and J lost 8 bases; unmatched junction nucleotides: 10. The CDR3 covers 15 residues. The CDR3 is CASSTHGTGLHIQYF. In DNA, the CDR3 is TGTGCCAGCAGCACGCACGGGACAGGGTTACACATTCAGTACTTC.

The gene calls are TRBV18 and TRBJ1-2; D is possibly TRBD1 (5 bases). V dropped 3 bases and J dropped 2 bases, with 13 bases sitting between them. Germline assignment: CDR1 KGHSH and CDR2 LQKENI. CDR3 length: 15 amino acids. CDR3 loop: CASSPRDGRNYGYTF. The CDR3 bases are TGTGCCAGCTCACCTAGGGACGGGAGAAACTATGGCTACACCTTC.

This chain links TRBV5-1 with TRBJ2-5; weak D call: TRBD2 (6 bases). Near its end, the DNA agrees better with TRBJ2-7, so the J call may be wrong. CDR3 length: 15 amino acids. Germline CDR1 and CDR2: SGHRS and YFSETQ. CDR3 sequence (DNA): TGCGCCAGCAGCTTGGGGCTAGCGCCTGACTACGAGCAGTACTTC. Translated: CASSLGLAPDYEQYF.

V is TRBV7-3 and J is TRBJ2-3; D is perhaps TRBD2 (6 bases). The ends were cut back, 3 bases at V and 4 bases at J, with 8 bases in the middle. Germline V lookup: CDR1 SGHTA, CDR2 FQGTGA. The CDR3 is 13 amino acids. This CDR3 is CASSLGGADTQYF. The CDR3 nucleotides are TGTGCCAGCAGCTTGGGCGGGGCAGATACGCAGTATTTT.

The chain combines TRBV5-1 with TRBJ2-2; 11 bases match TRBD1. Germline V lookup: CDR1 SGHRS, CDR2 YFSETQ. CDR3 length: 18 amino acids. The V gene end was trimmed by 1 base and the J gene end by 4 bases; junction bases not matched to a gene: 9. The CDR3 DNA reads TGCGCCAGCAGCTTGCCCGAGTGGGACAGGGGGACCACCGGGGAGCTGTTTTTT. This translates into CASSLPEWDRGTTGELFF.

This clone came up many times. The chain is built from TRBV30 and TRBJ1-4; tentatively, D is TRBD1 (5 bases). Germline loops: CDR1 GTSNPN, CDR2 SVGIG (reference sequence). Trimming pared 2 bases from V and 5 bases from J, leaving 12 bases between. The CDR3 contains 14 residues. In nucleotides, the CDR3 is TGTGCCTGGAGTAGAAGACAGCTCAATGAAAAACTGTTTTTT. Residues: CAWSRRQLNEKLFF.

V gene TRBV4-3 combines with J gene TRBJ1-5; no firm D call. Trimming took off 3 bases at V and 5 bases at J, with 8 bases between the two ends. Germline loops: CDR1 LGHNA, CDR2 YSLEER. The CDR3 contains 13 residues. The CDR3, as DNA: TGCGCCAGCAGCCAGGGTTGGGATCAGCCCCAGCATTTT. This encodes CASSQGWDQPQHF.

V usage is TRBV2 and J usage is TRBJ2-3; 12 bases fit TRBD2. Germline lookup yields CDR1 SNHLY and CDR2 FYNNEI. V was clipped by 6 bases and J by 0 bases; unmatched bases: 4. CDR3 length: 16 amino acids. The CDR3 nucleotides are TGTGCCAGCAGACTAGCGGGAGGCCTGAGCACAGATACGCAGTATTTT. The encoded protein is CASRLAGGLSTDTQYF.

This clone was observed once. This CDR3 is also generated by other DNA sequences in the sample. V and J are TRBV5-1 and TRBJ2-3; D is undetermined. The CDR3 has 11 residues. Germline-derived CDR1 and CDR2 are SGHRS and YFSETQ. Trimming shortened V by 2 bases and J by 4 bases, and 2 bases separated the two germline ends. The CDR3 DNA is TGCGCCAGCAGCTTATCAGATACGCAGTATTTT. This encodes CASSLSDTQYF.

Details on this clone: It may be a read error: a sequence one base away is much more abundant. Other DNA sequences of this sample code for an identical CDR3. This chain uses TRBV5-1 with TRBJ2-1, with TRBD2 matching over 7 bases. Germline V gene sequence: CDR1 SGHRS, CDR2 YFSETQ. The CDR3 totals 17 residues. Trimming took 0 bases from V and 0 from J; bases not matched to a gene: 6. DNA of the CDR3: TGCGCCAGCAGCTTGGAGGCTAGCGGTAGCTCCTACAATGAGCAGTTCTTC. Its protein product is CASSLEASGSSYNEQFF.

This clone has more than one count but fewer than ten. The J gene is TRBJ2-1, the V gene TRBV7-9; no reliable D call. CDR1 and CDR2 from the germline V gene are SEHNR and FQNEAQ (reference sequence). The CDR3 is made up of 14 amino acids. V lost 2 bases and J lost 0, with 5 bases in between. In DNA, the CDR3 is TGTGCCAGCAGCTTAACGAGCTCCTACAATGAGCAGTTCTTC. Its translation: CASSLTSSYNEQFF. Based on the CDR3 plus reference TRBV7-9 and TRBJ2-1, the full variable domain is DTGVSQNPRHKITKRGQNVTFRCDPISEHNRLYWYRQTLGQGPEFLTYFQNEAQLEKSRLLSDRFSAERPKGSFSTLEIQRTEQGDSAMYLCASSLTSSYNEQFFGPGTRLTVL.